Listed below are T cell receptor beta chains from one sample, sequenced in a study of cytomegalovirus exposure and HLA in healthy donors. Clones were sequenced by immunoSEQ multiplex PCR, and TCRdb holds only the in-frame ones, with some missing. The top ten hold over 11% of the sample, which has around 160,000 clones, approximately 79% seen once. The specimen was PBMCs. The source is a man between 50 and 59 years old in good health and CMV-seropositive. Each CDR3 is given with its conserved first and last residue. D genes are given only for firm matches. Only some rows state a clone size, as once, few, many or a class for expanded clones.

v_call	clone_size	d_call	j_call	cdr3_aa	cdr3_nt
TRBV4-2	-	-	TRBJ2-7	CASSHDSSSYEQYF	TGTGCCAGCAGCCACGACAGTTCCTCCTACGAGCAGTACTTC
TRBV7-2	-	-	TRBJ1-3	CASSLNTGNTIYF	TGTGCCAGCAGCTTAAACACCGGAAACACCATATATTTT
TRBV13	-	-	TRBJ2-4	CASSTNSIQNIQYF	TGTGCCAGCAGCACGAACAGTATCCAAAACATTCAGTACTTC
TRBV2	-	-	TRBJ2-2	CASSEDRRLAQTGELFF	TGTGCCAGCAGTGAAGATCGGAGACTCGCGCAAACCGGGGAGCTGTTTTTT
TRBV13	-	-	TRBJ2-2	CASSHGQTNTGELFF	TGTGCCAGCAGTCATGGACAGACGAACACCGGGGAGCTGTTTTTT
TRBV5-1	-	-	TRBJ2-3	CASSFIAARTDTQYF	TGCGCCAGCAGCTTTATTGCGGCCCGCACAGATACGCAGTATTTT
TRBV6-5	-	-	TRBJ2-1	CASSYPVGGEMFF	TGTGCCAGCAGTTACCCTGTCGGGGGAGAGATGTTCTTC
TRBV7-9	-	-	TRBJ1-5	CASSLVGRYSFNQPQHF	TGTGCCAGCAGCTTAGTTGGGAGATATTCATTCAATCAGCCCCAGCATTTT
TRBV27	-	-	TRBJ2-7	CASSLSRDILYEQYF	TGTGCCAGCAGTTTGTCCAGGGACATCCTCTACGAGCAGTACTTC
TRBV5-1	-	-	TRBJ2-3	CASSLGRAGTDTQYF	TGCGCCAGCAGCTTGGGCAGGGCAGGCACAGATACGCAGTATTTT
TRBV5-1	-	-	TRBJ1-1	CASSLSYGRENTEAFF	TGCGCCAGCAGCTTGAGCTACGGGCGGGAGAACACTGAAGCTTTCTTT
TRBV9	-	-	TRBJ2-2	CASSARLDPNTGELFF	TGTGCCAGCAGCGCCCGACTAGACCCGAACACCGGGGAGCTGTTTTTT
TRBV2	-	-	TRBJ2-1	CASSEMDSLYNEQFF	TGTGCCAGCAGTGAAATGGACAGTCTTTACAATGAGCAGTTCTTC
TRBV28	-	-	TRBJ1-1	CASSPNRNTEAFF	TGTGCCAGCAGCCCTAACAGGAACACTGAAGCTTTCTTT
TRBV6-1	few	-	TRBJ1-1	CASSGRNTEAFF	TGTGCCAGTTCGGGGAGAAACACTGAAGCTTTCTTT
TRBV4-2	-	TRBD2	TRBJ2-3	CASSQGTSGGAVTDTQYF	TGTGCCAGCAGCCAAGGGACTAGCGGGGGGGCGGTGACAGATACGCAGTATTTT
TRBV6-6	-	TRBD1	TRBJ1-3	CASILDRVSGNTIYF	TGTGCCAGCATCCTTGACAGGGTCTCTGGAAACACCATATATTTT
TRBV28	once	-	TRBJ2-6	CASSFLGEGFGANVLTF	TGTGCCAGCAGTTTTTTAGGGGAAGGTTTCGGGGCCAACGTCCTGACTTTC
TRBV7-2	-	TRBD1	TRBJ1-1	CASSIGLQGGRSTEAFF	TGTGCCAGCAGCATAGGTCTACAGGGGGGAAGGTCCACTGAAGCTTTCTTT
TRBV7-9	-	-	TRBJ1-2	CSSNRPERDYGYTF	TGTTCCAGCAACCGACCCGAGCGCGACTATGGCTACACCTTC
TRBV5-8	-	-	TRBJ2-1	CASSLIVNEQFF	TGTGCCAGCAGCTTGATCGTCAATGAGCAGTTCTTC
TRBV5-6	-	-	TRBJ2-1	CASSLGPGAYNEQFF	TGTGCCAGCAGCTTGGGGCCAGGGGCCTACAATGAGCAGTTCTTC
TRBV6-1	-	-	TRBJ1-2	CASSEVLRRRDYGYTF	TGTGCCAGCAGTGAAGTTTTGAGACGGAGGGACTATGGCTACACCTTC
TRBV4-3	-	TRBD2	TRBJ2-3	CASSQGILAGGTSTDTQYF	TGCGCCAGCAGCCAAGGGATACTAGCGGGGGGAACTAGCACAGATACGCAGTATTTT
TRBV28	-	-	TRBJ2-1	CASSPGGPRRGEQFF	TGTGCCAGCAGTCCCGGGGGGCCTAGGCGTGGTGAGCAGTTCTTC
TRBV11-2	-	TRBD1	TRBJ2-7	CASSPRDRGTYEQYF	TGTGCCAGCAGCCCGAGGGACAGGGGGACCTACGAGCAGTACTTC
TRBV7-9	-	TRBD2	TRBJ2-1	CASSPQGAGVWNEQFF	TGTGCCAGCAGCCCCCAGGGCGCGGGGGTGTGGAATGAGCAGTTCTTC
TRBV5-1	-	-	TRBJ2-1	CASSLSRQEGNEQFF	TGCGCCAGCAGCTTGTCTAGACAGGAAGGTAATGAGCAGTTCTTC
TRBV15	-	-	TRBJ1-4	CATSRVRANEKLFF	TGTGCCACCAGCAGAGTTCGGGCTAATGAAAAACTGTTTTTT
TRBV7-9	-	-	TRBJ2-2	CASSQRQAAGELFF	TGTGCCAGCAGTCAAAGACAGGCGGCCGGGGAGCTGTTTTTT
TRBV5-4	-	-	TRBJ2-5	CASSLAGGTETQYF	TGTGCCAGCAGCTTGGCCGGAGGGACGGAGACCCAGTACTTC
TRBV4-1	-	TRBD1	TRBJ1-2	CASSVRTGGIYGYTF	TGCGCCAGCAGCGTTCGGACAGGGGGAATCTATGGCTACACCTTC
TRBV29-1	-	TRBD1	TRBJ1-1	CSVLTGKAEAFF	TGCAGCGTTTTGACAGGGAAGGCTGAAGCTTTCTTT
TRBV6-6	few	-	TRBJ1-1	CASSREVDTEAFF	TGTGCCAGCAGTCGGGAGGTGGACACTGAAGCTTTCTTT
TRBV7-9	few	-	TRBJ2-6	CASMARGGANVLTF	TGTGCCAGTATGGCCCGGGGTGGGGCCAACGTCCTGACTTTC
TRBV7-6	once	TRBD1	TRBJ1-3	CASSIRAPGQISGNTIYF	TGTGCCAGCAGCATTCGAGCACCGGGACAGATCTCTGGAAACACCATATATTTT
TRBV5-1	-	-	TRBJ1-1	CASSLVSTVNTEAFF	TGCGCCAGCAGCTTGGTGTCGACAGTGAACACTGAAGCTTTCTTT
TRBV30	-	-	TRBJ1-1	CAWSVWGESRTEAFF	TGTGCCTGGAGTGTATGGGGGGAAAGTCGCACTGAAGCTTTCTTT
TRBV9	-	TRBD1	TRBJ1-6	CASSTRDSNSPLHF	TGTGCCAGCAGCACCCGGGACAGTAATTCACCCCTCCACTTT
TRBV7-9	-	TRBD1	TRBJ2-6	CASSSGQGVLTGANVLTF	TGTGCCAGCAGCTCCGGACAGGGTGTCTTGACTGGGGCCAACGTCCTGACTTTC
TRBV6-1	-	-	TRBJ2-7	CASSDVSLISYEQYF	TGTGCCAGCAGTGATGTGAGTCTAATCTCCTACGAGCAGTACTTC
TRBV6-4	-	-	TRBJ1-6	CASSAKDLGSPLHF	TGTGCCAGCAGTGCCAAGGACTTGGGTTCACCCCTCCACTTT
TRBV6-5	-	TRBD1	TRBJ1-5	CASSLTDRGNQPQHF	TGTGCCAGCAGTTTAACGGACAGGGGCAATCAGCCCCAGCATTTT
TRBV30	-	-	TRBJ2-1	CAYTHDSYNEQFF	TGTGCCTACACCCACGACTCCTACAATGAGCAGTTCTTC
TRBV18	few	TRBD2	TRBJ2-3	CASSPAPGGTRTDTQYF	TGTGCCAGCTCACCCGCTCCCGGGGGGACCCGCACAGATACGCAGTATTTT
TRBV9	once	-	TRBJ1-2	CASSASGLYGYTF	TGTGCCAGCAGCGCCTCGGGACTCTATGGCTACACCTTC
TRBV6-5	once	TRBD1	TRBJ1-2	CASSYVDRGGGYTF	TGTGCCAGCAGTTACGTGGACAGGGGCGGGGGCTACACCTTC
TRBV13	-	-	TRBJ2-7	CASSSRGLTYEQYF	TGTGCCAGCAGCTCCCGGGGGTTGACCTACGAGCAGTACTTC